The 17 T cell receptor beta chains below all came from one sample that was sequenced in a study of T cell responses to AZD1222 COVID-19 vaccine. This table comes from immunoSEQ multiplex PCR, and its TCRdb copy is limited to in-frame clones, with some not included. This table holds 100,000 or so clones, 92% found once. Sample: peripheral blood, taken on day 0 of AZD1222 vaccination. The receptor set was obtained from an adult in good health.

V gene TRBV27 combines with J gene TRBJ1-5; 7 bases agree with TRBD1. The CDR3 extends over 14 amino acids. Per germline, CDR1 MNHEY and CDR2 SMNVEV (reference sequence). V lost 5 bases and J lost 7; bases outside the gene matches: 8. CDR3: CASSPQQGWQPQHF. The CDR3 bases are TGTGCCAGCAGTCCCCAACAGGGGTGGCAGCCCCAGCATTTT.

This clone was observed a single time. The rearrangement links TRBV28 to TRBJ1-2; no firm D call. V lost 6 bases to trimming and J lost 4 bases, with 15 bases between them. Germline V CDR1 and CDR2: MDHEN, SYDVKM. This CDR3 is 14 amino acids long. The CDR3 protein is CASRLTLHPYGYTF. CDR3 DNA sequence: TGTGCCAGCAGGCTGACACTTCACCCCTATGGCTACACCTTC.

The gene calls are TRBV19 and TRBJ1-3; the D gene is possibly TRBD1 (5 bases). This CDR3 contains 14 residues. From germline, CDR1 is LNHDA and CDR2 SQIVND (reference sequence). Trimming left V 6 bases short and J 1 base short, with 10 bases between. Here the CDR3 DNA reads TGTGCCAGTAGATCTGGGGGATCTGGAAACACCATATATTTT. This gives the protein CASRSGGSGNTIYF.

The chain links TRBV7-2 to TRBJ1-6, with D uncertain. There are 16 residues in the CDR3. Per germline, CDR1 SGHTA and CDR2 FQGNSA. The V gene lost 4 bases and the J gene lost 7 bases, with 17 bases spanning the gap. The CDR3 DNA reads TGTGCCAGCAGCTACACTGGGTCCCATGCGAATTCACCCCTCCACTTT. Protein product: CASSYTGSHANSPLHF.

V gene TRBV19 combines with J gene TRBJ2-3; D is uncertain. Trimming cost V 5 bases and J 1 base, with 13 bases left between them. Germline V CDR1 and CDR2: LNHDA, SQIVND (reference sequence). CDR3 length: 15 amino acids. CDR3 residues: CASSAPGEGTDTQYF. The DNA for the CDR3 is TGTGCCAGTAGTGCCCCCGGTGAAGGCACAGATACGCAGTATTTT. Based on the CDR3 plus reference TRBV19 and TRBJ2-3, the full variable domain is DGGITQSPKYLFRKEGQNVTLSCEQNLNHDAMYWYRQDPGQGLRLIYYSQIVNDFQKGDIAEGYSVSREKKESFPLTVTSAQKNPTAFYLCASSAPGEGTDTQYFGPGTRLTVL.

This clone was observed a handful of times. The chain combines TRBV6-5 with TRBJ1-4; no clear D. This CDR3 spans 13 amino acids. The V end was cut by 0 bases, the J end by 11 bases, with 10 bases between. The germline gives CDR1 MNHEY, CDR2 SVGAGI. CDR3: CASSYSSGGKLFF. The CDR3 DNA reads as TGTGCCAGCAGTTACTCTTCCGGTGGTAAACTGTTTTTT.

V usage is TRBV27 and J usage is TRBJ2-3, with a possible D match to TRBD1 (6 bases). CDR3 size: 15 residues. The germline gives CDR1 MNHEY, CDR2 SMNVEV (reference sequence). Trimming removed 1 base at V and 1 base at J, with 9 bases between. The CDR3, as DNA: TGTGCCAGCAGTTTATACAGGGATGGCACAGATACGCAGTATTTT. It specifies CASSLYRDGTDTQYF.

The gene calls are TRBV19 and TRBJ1-6, with D unresolved. Germline V lookup: CDR1 LNHDA, CDR2 SQIVND (reference sequence). V was trimmed by 2 bases and J by 0 bases, leaving 8 bases between them. The CDR3 length is 16 residues. The CDR3 coding sequence is TGTGCCAGTAGTATAAGCATGAGCTCCTATAATTCACCCCTCCACTTT. This codes for CASSISMSSYNSPLHF.

This chain links TRBV5-1 with TRBJ1-2; 12 nucleotides line up with TRBD1. Trimming took 4 bases from V and 8 from J; bases not matched to a gene: 9. Per the germline V gene, CDR1 is SGHRS and CDR2 is YFSETQ. The CDR3 runs to 15 residues. CDR3 bases: TGCGCCAGCAGCCGGACCGGGACAGGGGGCGAGGGCTACACCTTC. As protein: CASSRTGTGGEGYTF.

The rearrangement joins TRBV18 to TRBJ1-4, with D perhaps TRBD1 (5 bases). Trimming stripped 4 bases from V and 7 bases from J, with 10 bases between. The CDR3 runs 13 residues. In germline, CDR1 is KGHSH, CDR2 LQKENI. CDR3 amino acids: CASSRDAAEKLFF. The CDR3 DNA follows: TGTGCCAGCTCACGGGACGCGGCTGAAAAACTGTTTTTT.

The chain uses TRBV20-1 and TRBJ2-3; possibly TRBD1 or TRBD2 for D (5 bases each). Between the trimmed V and J ends, which lost 3 bases and 5 bases, there was a span of 15 bases. Germline V gives CDR1 DFQATT, CDR2 SNEGSKA (reference sequence). This CDR3 comprises 14 residues. In DNA, the CDR3 is TGCAGTGCTAGTCGACAGACCAGCGGAGATACGCAGTATTTT. Amino acids: CSASRQTSGDTQYF.

The V and J genes are TRBV29-1 and TRBJ2-7; TRBD2 matches 12 bases. The V gene end was trimmed by 3 bases and the J gene end by 5 bases; junction bases not matched to a gene: 8. Per germline, CDR1 SQVTM and CDR2 ANQGSEA. The CDR3 runs 15 residues. The CDR3 DNA follows: TGCAGCGTTGACGGACTAGCGGGAAGGAGCGACGAGCAGTACTTC. This sequence encodes CSVDGLAGRSDEQYF.

This clone has a single count. Here the CDR3 DNA reads TGTGCCAGCAGCTTAGAGGCTACCTACACCTTC. Translated, it gives CASSLEATYTF. The V and J genes are TRBV11-2 and TRBJ1-2; no reliable D call. With 0 bases removed from V and 10 bases from J, the gap between germline ends came to 6 bases. The CDR3 covers 11 residues. Germline V gives CDR1 SGHAT, CDR2 FQNNGV.

The rearrangement uses TRBV7-2 and TRBJ1-5; no definite D call. Germline CDR1 and CDR2: SGHTA and FQGNSA. V was cut by 1 base and J by 0 bases, with 1 base left in between. This CDR3 has 13 residues. CDR3 protein: CASSLVSNQPQHF. CDR3 nucleotides: TGTGCCAGCAGCTTAGTTAGCAATCAGCCCCAGCATTTT. Full variable domain (remainder filled in from reference TRBV7-2 and TRBJ1-5): GAGVSQSPSNKVTEKGKDVELRCDPISGHTALYWYRQSLGQGLEFLIYFQGNSAPDKSGLPSDRFSAERTGGSVSTLTIQRTQQEDSAVYLCASSLVSNQPQHFGDGTRLSIL.

CDR3 protein: CASSLFGTYEQYF. The CDR3 bases are TGTGCCAGCAGTTTGTTTGGTACCTACGAGCAGTACTTC. The genes are TRBV28 and TRBJ2-7; D not resolved. V lost 3 bases and J lost 2, with 8 bases in between. In germline, CDR1 is MDHEN, CDR2 SYDVKM. This CDR3 comprises 13 residues.

This sequence joins TRBV19 and TRBJ1-2; D might be TRBD1 (6 bases). The V gene lost 5 bases and the J gene lost 6 bases, with 16 bases spanning the gap. The CDR3 has 14 amino acids. CDR1 LNHDA and CDR2 SQIVND come from the germline V gene (reference sequence). CDR3 loop: CASSLRQVANGYTF. Written as DNA, the CDR3 is TGTGCCAGTAGTCTCAGACAGGTAGCAAATGGCTACACCTTC.

V gene TRBV7-8 combines with J gene TRBJ2-7; a possible D gene is TRBD2 (6 bases). Per germline, CDR1 SGHVS and CDR2 FQNEAQ. Trimming removed 4 bases at V and 2 bases at J, with 15 bases between. CDR3 length: 15 residues. CDR3 DNA: TGTGCCAGCAGCTATAGCGTAGGGACTGCCTACGAGCAGTACTTC. Protein sequence: CASSYSVGTAYEQYF.